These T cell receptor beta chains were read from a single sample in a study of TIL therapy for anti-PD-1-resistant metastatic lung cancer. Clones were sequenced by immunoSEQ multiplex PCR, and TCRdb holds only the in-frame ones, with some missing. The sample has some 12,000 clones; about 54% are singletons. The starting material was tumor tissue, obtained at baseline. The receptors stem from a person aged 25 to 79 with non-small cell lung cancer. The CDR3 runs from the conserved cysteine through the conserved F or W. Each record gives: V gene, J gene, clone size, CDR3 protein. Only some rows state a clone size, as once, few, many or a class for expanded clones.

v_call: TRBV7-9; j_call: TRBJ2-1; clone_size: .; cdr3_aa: CASSPLLRPGEQFF
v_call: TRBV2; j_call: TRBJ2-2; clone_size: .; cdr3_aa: CASRTVENTGELFF
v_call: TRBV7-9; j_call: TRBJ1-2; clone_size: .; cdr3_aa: CASSSPLISRDRGGGYTF
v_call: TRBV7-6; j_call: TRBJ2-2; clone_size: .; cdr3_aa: CASSPIRGAGTGELFF
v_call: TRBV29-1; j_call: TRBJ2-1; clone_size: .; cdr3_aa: CSVVLDGSPSYNEQFF
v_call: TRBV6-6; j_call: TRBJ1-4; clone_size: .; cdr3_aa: CASSWKPGQGNEKLFF
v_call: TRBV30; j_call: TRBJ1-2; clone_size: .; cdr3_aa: CAWGLQGKGYTF
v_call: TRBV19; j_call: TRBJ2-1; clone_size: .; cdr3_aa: CASSTRGQGFGGEQFF
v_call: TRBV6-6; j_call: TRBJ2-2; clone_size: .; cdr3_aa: CASSIGGGTGELFF
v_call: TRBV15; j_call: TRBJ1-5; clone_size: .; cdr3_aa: CATSRGDRFGSNQPQHF
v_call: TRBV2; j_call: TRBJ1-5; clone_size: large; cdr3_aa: CASGNRGSNQPQHF
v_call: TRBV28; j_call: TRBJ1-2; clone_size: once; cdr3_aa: CASSYQINYGYTF
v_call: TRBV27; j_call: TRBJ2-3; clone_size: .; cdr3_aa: CASSSLGRITDTQYF
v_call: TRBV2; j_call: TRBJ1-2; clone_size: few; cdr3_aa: CASSATGLDGYTF
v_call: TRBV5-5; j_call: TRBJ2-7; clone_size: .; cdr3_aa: CASSLEGGGSSYEQYF
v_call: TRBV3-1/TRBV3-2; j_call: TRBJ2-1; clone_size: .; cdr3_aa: CASSQENANEQFF
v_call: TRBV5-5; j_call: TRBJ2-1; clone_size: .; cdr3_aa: CASSLEGQSYNEQFF
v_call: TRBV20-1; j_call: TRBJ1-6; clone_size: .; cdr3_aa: CSASWRTNSPLHF
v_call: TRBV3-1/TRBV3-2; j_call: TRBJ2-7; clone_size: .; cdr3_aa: CASSQGGLLSDEQYF
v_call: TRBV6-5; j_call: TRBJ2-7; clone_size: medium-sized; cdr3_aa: CASRPVIGSNEQYF
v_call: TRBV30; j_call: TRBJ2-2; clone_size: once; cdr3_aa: CAWSVVSLNTGELFF
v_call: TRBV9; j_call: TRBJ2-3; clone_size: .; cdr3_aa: CASSVNRDIRRSTDTQYF
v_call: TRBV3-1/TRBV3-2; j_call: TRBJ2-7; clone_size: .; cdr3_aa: CASSPLLGGTEQYF
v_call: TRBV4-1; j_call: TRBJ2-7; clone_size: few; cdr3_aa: CASSQYPGDPYEQYF
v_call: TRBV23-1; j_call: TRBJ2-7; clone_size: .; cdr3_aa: CASSQWDRPYEQYF
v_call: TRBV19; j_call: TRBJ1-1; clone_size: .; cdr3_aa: CASRDRNTEAFF
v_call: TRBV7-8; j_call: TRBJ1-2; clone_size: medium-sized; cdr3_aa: CASSLRGDSTYGYTF
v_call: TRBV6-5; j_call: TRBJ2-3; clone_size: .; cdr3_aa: CASGTSGDTQYF
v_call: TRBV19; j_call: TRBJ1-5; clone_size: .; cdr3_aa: CASSVNRVKQHF
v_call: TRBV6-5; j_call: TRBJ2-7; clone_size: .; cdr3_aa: CASTGLYEQYF
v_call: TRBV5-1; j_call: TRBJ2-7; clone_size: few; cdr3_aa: CASSLENVYEQYF
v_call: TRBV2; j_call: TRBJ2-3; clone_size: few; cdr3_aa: CASSRGGSTDTQYF
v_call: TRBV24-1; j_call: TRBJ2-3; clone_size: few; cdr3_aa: CATSDLAGGIDTQYF
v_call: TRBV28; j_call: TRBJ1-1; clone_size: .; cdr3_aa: CASRSFGDLTEAFF
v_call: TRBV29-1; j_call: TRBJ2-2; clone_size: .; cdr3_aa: CSVERLGTGELFF
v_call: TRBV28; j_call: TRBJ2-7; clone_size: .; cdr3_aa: CASSTLAGGYEQYF
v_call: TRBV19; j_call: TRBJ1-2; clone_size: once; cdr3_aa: CASMAGDRYGYTF
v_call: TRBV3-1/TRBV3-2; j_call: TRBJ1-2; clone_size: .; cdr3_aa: CASSQTPRGHGYTF
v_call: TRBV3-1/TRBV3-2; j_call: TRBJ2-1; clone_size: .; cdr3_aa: CASSPSGSPYNEQFF
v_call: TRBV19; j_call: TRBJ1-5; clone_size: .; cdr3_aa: CASTDRAGSNQPQHF
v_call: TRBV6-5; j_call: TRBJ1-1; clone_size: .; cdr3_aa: CASTRAGRGTEAFF
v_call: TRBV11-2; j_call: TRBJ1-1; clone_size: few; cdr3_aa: CASSLEGGIGGRGAFF
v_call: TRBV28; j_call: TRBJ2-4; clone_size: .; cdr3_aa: CASNTPAKNIQYF
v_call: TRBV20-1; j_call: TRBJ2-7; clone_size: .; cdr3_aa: CSARHRDEQYF
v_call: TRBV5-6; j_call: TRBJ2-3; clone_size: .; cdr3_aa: CASSLPVPDTQYF
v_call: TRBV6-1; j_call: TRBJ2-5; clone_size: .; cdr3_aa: CASSELAGGQETQYF
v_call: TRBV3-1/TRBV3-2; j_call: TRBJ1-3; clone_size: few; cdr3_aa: CASSPNPGNTIYF